This T cell receptor beta chain was recovered during a study of blood T cell repertoires in COVID-19. Study summary: The samples span acute and convalescent COVID-19 from the United States, Italy and Spain. T cells, B-cell-depleted T cells, or PBMCs supplied cDNA or gDNA.

Original processing methods: Amplification from reference gene primers served as the basis for estimated nucleated cell counts. Some clones are missing from TCRdb's copy, which holds only in-frame ones; the method was immunoSEQ multiplex PCR. That table supplies the V and J calls and clone size; D and trimming were determined from the DNA. Among fewer than 80,000 clones listed, around 80% were seen once. The CDR3 extends over 14 amino acids. V was trimmed by 3 bases and J by 0 bases, leaving 9 bases between them. The germline CDR1 and CDR2 sequences are LGHDT and YNNKEL (reference sequence). The chain uses TRBV3-1 (or the pseudogene TRBV3-2) and TRBJ2-7, with no clear D. The receptor's source is a human donor in a cohort sampled during active COVID-19. Sequenced: peripheral blood. The CDR3 protein is CASSQGSSSYEQYF. CDR3 sequence (DNA): TGTGCCAGCAGCCAGGGCAGCAGCTCCTACGAGCAGTACTTC.